Presented here are 19 T cell receptor beta chains from one specimen sequenced in a study of blood T cells in healthy people across ages. A J-beta primer mix and a sample-barcoded 5' primer were used in a second PCR of roughly 7 to 12 cycles. TCRdb passed the 5' RACE reads through MiXCR, listing each CDR3 protein once. The sample records about 1,400,000 distinct CDR3 sequences, approximately 59% being singletons. The sample comprised blood. These receptor sequences come from a man aged 18 to 35 in good health.

This clonotype was recorded once. The chain recombines TRBV2 with TRBJ2-7, with 13 positions matching TRBD2. J lost 0 bases, V lost 8 bases, and 10 bases had no gene match. This CDR3 has 17 amino acids. Germline V gives CDR1 SNHLY, CDR2 FYNNEI. CDR3: CASGPGLAGTSSYEQYF. CDR3 sequence (DNA): TGTGCCAGCGGGCCGGGACTAGCGGGAACTAGCTCCTACGAGCAGTACTTC.

This clonotype was seen a handful of times. J is TRBJ2-4 and V is TRBV4-1; TRBD1 matches 10 bases. Per germline, CDR1 MGHRA and CDR2 YSYEKL. This CDR3 comprises 15 residues. After removal of 3 bases from V and 6 bases from J, the junction contained 5 bases not matched to a gene. CDR3 bases: TGCGCCAGCAGCCAGACCGGGACAGGGGTAAACATTCAGTACTTC. Its translation: CASSQTGTGVNIQYF.

The V and J genes are TRBV5-1 and TRBJ2-7, with D perhaps matching TRBD1 or TRBD2 (6 bases each). Looked up from germline, CDR1 is SGHRS and CDR2 is YFSETQ. V lost 4 bases, J lost 2 bases, and 16 bases lay in between. The CDR3 consists of 15 residues. Here the CDR3 DNA reads TGCGCCAGCAGCGGCGACAGGAGGGGGACCTACGAGCAGTACTTC. Encoded protein: CASSGDRRGTYEQYF.

This rearrangement joins TRBV12-3 or TRBV12-4 to TRBJ2-7, with D unclear. The CDR3 extends over 14 amino acids. V shed 5 bases and J shed 1 base, with 12 bases lying between them. CDR3: CASSLIGNSYEQYF. The CDR3 DNA is TGTGCCAGCAGTCTGATAGGGAATTCCTACGAGCAGTACTTC.

This chain joins TRBV7-9 and TRBJ1-2, with D unresolved. Per germline, CDR1 SEHNR and CDR2 FQNEAQ (reference sequence). This CDR3 spans 12 amino acids. V was clipped by 3 bases and J by 5 bases, with 7 bases between them. CDR3: CASSFEQYGYTF. The CDR3 DNA reads TGTGCCAGCAGCTTTGAACAGTATGGCTACACCTTC.

The chain links TRBV4-2 to TRBJ2-5; 9 nucleotides line up with TRBD2. The CDR3 extends over 16 amino acids. J lost 0 bases, V lost 1 base, and 3 bases had no gene match. Germline assignment: CDR1 LGHNA and CDR2 YNFKEQ. The CDR3 DNA sequence: TGTGCCAGCAGCCAAGTGAGCGGGGGGAACCAAGAGACCCAGTACTTC. Translated, it gives CASSQVSGGNQETQYF.

The rearrangement uses TRBV25-1 and TRBJ1-4; D gene unclear. V was trimmed by 2 bases and J by 7 bases, leaving 5 bases between them. CDR3 length: 12 amino acids. The germline V gene encodes CDR1 MGHDK and CDR2 SYGVNS. The CDR3 loop reads CASSETSEKLFF. CDR3 DNA sequence: TGTGCCAGCAGTGAAACGAGTGAAAAACTGTTTTTT.

There are a few counts of this clonotype. The chain couples TRBV4-1 to TRBJ2-3; unclear D gene. This CDR3 comprises 16 residues. V was shortened by 0 bases and J by 0 bases, with 10 bases between the two germline ends. Per the germline V gene, CDR1 is MGHRA and CDR2 is YSYEKL. CDR3 sequence (DNA): TGCGCCAGCAGCCAAGACGGCTTACCTAGCACAGATACGCAGTATTTT. The encoded protein is CASSQDGLPSTDTQYF.

This clonotype was detected a few times. This CDR3 is CASSYSITAPYGYTF. The CDR3 DNA follows: TGTGCCAGCAGTTACTCGATTACGGCACCATATGGCTACACCTTC. The chain carries TRBV6-5 and TRBJ1-2; D not certain. Trimming took 0 bases from V and 5 from J, leaving 13 bases between them. This CDR3 spans 15 amino acids. Germline values: CDR1 MNHEY, CDR2 SVGAGI.

This clonotype showed up many times. The chain has TRBV6-6 and TRBJ2-2; TRBD2 is a possible D gene (5 bases). The germline CDR1 and CDR2 sequences are MNHNY and SVGAGI (reference sequence). There are 14 residues in the CDR3. The V end lost 4 bases, the J end lost 6 bases, and 12 bases lay between the germline ends. The CDR3 loop reads CASSSPEESGELFF. The DNA of the CDR3 is TGTGCCAGCAGTTCCCCGGAGGAGTCCGGGGAGCTGTTTTTT.

This clonotype was counted only a few times. V and J are TRBV7-2 and TRBJ2-3, with D uncertain. In germline, CDR1 is SGHTA, CDR2 FQGNSA. V was trimmed by 5 bases and J by 0 bases, leaving 12 bases between them. The CDR3 spans 15 residues. The CDR3 here is CASSPTTPSTDTQYF. DNA of the CDR3: TGTGCCAGCAGCCCGACAACCCCGAGCACAGATACGCAGTATTTT. The whole variable domain, filled in from reference TRBV7-2 and TRBJ2-3, reads GAGVSQSPSNKVTEKGKDVELRCDPISGHTALYWYRQSLGQGLEFLIYFQGNSAPDKSGLPSDRFSAERTGGSVSTLTIQRTQQEDSAVYLCASSPTTPSTDTQYFGPGTRLTVL.

V gene TRBV12-3 or TRBV12-4 combines with J gene TRBJ2-5, with 7 bases matching TRBD2. This CDR3 is 15 amino acids long. V was clipped by 3 bases and J by 3 bases; unmatched bases: 7. The CDR3 loop is CASSFYPSGEETQYF. The CDR3 DNA reads TGTGCCAGCAGTTTTTATCCTAGCGGAGAAGAGACCCAGTACTTC.

This chain links TRBV13 with TRBJ1-2; no firm D call. Germline V gene sequence: CDR1 PRHDT, CDR2 FYEKMQ (reference sequence). CDR3 size: 13 residues. Deletions cut 1 base from V and 6 bases from J, with 9 bases between. The CDR3 loop reads CASSLEDLHGYTF. CDR3 bases: TGTGCCAGCAGCTTAGAGGATCTTCATGGCTACACCTTC.

The chain links TRBV4-2 to TRBJ2-4; D is ambiguous. The tail of the sequence fits TRBJ2-7 better, so the J call may be wrong. CDR1 is LGHNA and CDR2 is YNFKEQ in the germline V gene. The CDR3 runs to 12 residues. The CDR3 here is CASSQEWGEQYF. The CDR3 nucleotides read TGTGCCAGCAGCCAAGAATGGGGCGAGCAGTACTTC.

The rearrangement uses TRBV4-3 and TRBJ2-4; 10 bases agree with TRBD2. The DNA end favors TRBJ2-5, so the J call may be wrong. The CDR3 has 18 amino acids. The germline gives CDR1 LGHNA, CDR2 YSLEER. The CDR3 region is CASSQDPVSGGTQETQYF. The DNA of the CDR3 is TGCGCCAGCAGCCAAGATCCCGTTAGCGGGGGGACCCAAGAGACCCAGTACTTC.

The chain recombines TRBV6-1 with TRBJ1-5, with D perhaps TRBD1 (6 bases). Germline-derived CDR1 and CDR2 are MNHNS and SASEGT. Trimming stripped 0 bases from V and 1 base from J, with 10 bases between. The CDR3 consists of 16 residues. The CDR3 DNA sequence: TGTGCCAGCAGTGAAGCAAGGGGGAGCAGCAATCAGCCCCAGCATTTT. Its translation is CASSEARGSSNQPQHF.

This clonotype was seen a few times. The chain is built from TRBV9 and TRBJ1-2, with D maybe TRBD1 (5 bases). V lost 3 bases to trimming and J lost 4 bases, with 13 bases between them. CDR1 and CDR2 (germline): SGDLS, YYNGEE. The CDR3 totals 14 residues. The CDR3 bases are TGTGCCAGCAGCGCCGGGACCGGGGGCTATGGCTACACCTTC. Protein product: CASSAGTGGYGYTF.

The V and J genes are TRBV6-2 or TRBV6-3 and TRBJ1-6; D perhaps matches TRBD1 (5 bases). The CDR3 runs 15 residues. Per germline, CDR1 MNHEY and CDR2 SVGEGT. V shed 0 bases and J shed 9 bases, with 12 bases lying between them. The CDR3 sequence: CASSYSAEGSSPLHF. The CDR3 DNA sequence: TGTGCCAGCAGTTACTCCGCCGAGGGGAGTTCACCCCTCCACTTT.

This chain uses TRBV5-6 with TRBJ2-2, with D maybe TRBD2 (6 bases). From germline, CDR1 is SGHDT and CDR2 YYEEEE. The V gene lost 0 bases and the J gene lost 5 bases, with 26 bases spanning the gap. The CDR3 is 20 amino acids. This CDR3 reads CASSLVSYAGPARGTGELFF. CDR3 sequence (DNA): TGTGCCAGCAGCTTGGTGTCCTATGCGGGACCCGCGAGGGGTACCGGGGAGCTGTTTTTT.